This record concerns one TCR beta chain sequence. Antigen unknown. This entry belongs to a study of T cell responses to AZD1222 COVID-19 vaccine. Study background: Combined were second doses at about 4 or about 12 weeks. General study points: Reportedly, close to half of spike-specific TCRs are directed against unmutated variant regions. Females outnumbered males among donors, who were mostly white British; clonal diversity was possibly underestimated.

Only in-frame clones appear in the TCRdb table, and some are missing; sequencing was by immunoSEQ multiplex PCR. The table shows around 87,000 clones, with just over 90% occurring only once. CDR1 is MNHEY and CDR2 is SVGAGI in the germline V gene. This CDR3 is built from 15 residues. Trimming took 2 bases from V and 5 from J, leaving 16 bases between them. The clonotype originates from an adult in good health. The rearrangement uses TRBV6-5 and TRBJ2-7; D tentatively fits TRBD1 or TRBD2 (5 bases each). This material consisted of peripheral blood, taken on day 0 of AZD1222 vaccination. The CDR3 DNA sequence: TGTGCCAGCAGTTACCCAGGAAAGGGGACGGACGAGCAGTACTTC. Its translation is CASSYPGKGTDEQYF.